This entry lists 28 T cell receptor beta chains sequenced from one sample in a study of blood T cell repertoires in COVID-19. The repertoire was sequenced with immunoSEQ multiplex PCR; TCRdb's copy has only in-frame clones and lacks some. Counted here are approximately 150,000 clones, 70% to 90% occurring once; the ten biggest clones make up over 4%. Input material: peripheral blood. The receptors shown here come from a woman aged 45-65 years with acute or convalescent COVID-19.

This sequence joins TRBV6-5 and TRBJ1-1; D is uncertain. The CDR3 loop spans 11 amino acids. V dropped 8 bases and J dropped 4 bases, with 8 bases sitting between them. Germline V CDR1 and CDR2: MNHEY, SVGAGI. CDR3 in amino acids: CASQGGTEAFF. For the CDR3, the DNA is TGTGCCAGCCAAGGAGGCACTGAAGCTTTCTTT.

V is TRBV29-1 and J is TRBJ1-1; 11 nucleotides align to TRBD1. Losses at the gene ends were 3 bases for V and 10 bases for J; bases not matched to a gene: 13. This CDR3 has 15 residues. Germline-derived CDR1 and CDR2 are SQVTM and ANQGSEA. The CDR3 nucleotides are TGCAGCGTTGAGGAACCTGGGACAGGGGGAAAGGTAGCTTTCTTT. Residues: CSVEEPGTGGKVAFF.

This clone was observed a single time. The rearrangement uses TRBV6-5 and TRBJ1-1; D is ambiguous. Germline assignment: CDR1 MNHEY and CDR2 SVGAGI. The CDR3 length is 12 residues. V dropped 7 bases and J dropped 8 bases, with 14 bases sitting between them. As DNA, the CDR3 is TGTGCCAGCATGTTCCCTACTCAAGAAGCTTTCTTT. Its protein product is CASMFPTQEAFF.

The V gene is TRBV27, the J gene TRBJ2-3; 11 nucleotides align to TRBD2. This CDR3 is 17 amino acids long. Germline V gene sequence: CDR1 MNHEY, CDR2 SMNVEV (reference sequence). With V trimmed by 5 bases and J by 0 bases, 7 bases remained unmatched. As DNA, the CDR3 is TGTGCCAGCAGTCCCCCCCGGACTAGCGGGAGCACAGATACGCAGTATTTT. Translation: CASSPPRTSGSTDTQYF.

The V gene is TRBV5-5, the J gene TRBJ1-3; D remains ambiguous. The CDR3 has 13 amino acids. Per germline, CDR1 SGHKS and CDR2 YYEKEE (reference sequence). V gave up 2 bases and J gave up 6 bases, with 9 bases separating them. The chain's CDR3 is CASSLELINTIYF. The DNA for the CDR3 is TGTGCCAGCAGCTTAGAGCTCATAAACACCATATATTTT.

J is TRBJ1-2 and V is TRBV6-5, with D perhaps matching TRBD1 (6 bases). The length of the CDR3 is 14 residues. The germline V gene encodes CDR1 MNHEY and CDR2 SVGAGI. V was pared by 0 bases and J by 6 bases, with 11 bases between. CDR3 amino acids: CASSYSSQGNGYTF. The CDR3 DNA follows: TGTGCCAGCAGTTACTCGAGCCAGGGGAATGGCTACACCTTC.

The rearrangement uses TRBV27 and TRBJ1-1; the D gene is possibly TRBD1 (5 bases). The V end lost 2 bases, the J end lost 0 bases, and 10 bases lay between the germline ends. This CDR3 contains 15 residues. Germline CDR1 is MNHEY and CDR2 is SMNVEV (reference sequence). CDR3 sequence (DNA): TGTGCCAGCAGTTTAAGCGGGACGGTGAACACTGAAGCTTTCTTT. It yields the protein CASSLSGTVNTEAFF.

The chain employs TRBV5-1 and TRBJ1-2; TRBD1 agrees at 7 bases. V trimming: 5 bases; J trimming: 5 bases; junction bases outside the gene matches: 12. This CDR3 is built from 15 residues. Germline loops: CDR1 SGHRS, CDR2 YFSETQ. The CDR3, as DNA: TGCGCCAGCAGTTGGAACAGGGGAACCCGTTATGGCTACACCTTC. Its protein product is CASSWNRGTRYGYTF.

The V gene is TRBV7-2, the J gene TRBJ2-1; no firm D call. The CDR3 sequence is 12 residues long. Per germline, CDR1 SGHTA and CDR2 FQGNSA. Trimming pared 5 bases from V and 7 bases from J, leaving 9 bases between. CDR3 sequence: CASSQTGNEQFF. In DNA form, the CDR3 reads TGTGCCAGCAGCCAGACTGGAAATGAGCAGTTCTTC.

The chain has TRBV14 and TRBJ2-2, with 8 nucleotides matching TRBD2. Germline values: CDR1 SGHDN, CDR2 FVKESK. The CDR3 has 15 amino acids. Losses at the gene ends were 0 bases for V and 6 bases for J; bases not matched to a gene: 3. CDR3 region: CASSQDHGGAGELFF. The CDR3 DNA reads as TGTGCCAGCAGCCAAGATCACGGGGGGGCCGGGGAGCTGTTTTTT.

This clone occurred many times. The rearrangement links TRBV7-8 to TRBJ1-6, with D hard to call. The CDR3 totals 15 residues. Germline CDR1 reads SGHVS; CDR2 reads FQNEAQ. The ends were cut back, 5 bases at V and 7 bases at J, with 15 bases in the middle. The CDR3, as DNA: TGTGCCAGCAGCCCCGGTGGCCAGGAAAATTCACCCCTCCACTTT. It yields the protein CASSPGGQENSPLHF.

The rearrangement joins TRBV19 to TRBJ1-6, with D hard to call. Germline V lookup: CDR1 LNHDA, CDR2 SQIVND (reference sequence). The CDR3 runs to 13 residues. With 6 bases removed from V and 1 base from J, the gap between germline ends came to 4 bases. The CDR3 loop is CASSQSYNSPLHF. CDR3 coding DNA: TGTGCCAGTAGCCAATCCTATAATTCACCCCTCCACTTT.

The rearrangement links TRBV29-1 to TRBJ2-2; 12 bases map to TRBD2. V gave up 7 bases and J gave up 5 bases; unmatched junction bases: 20. Germline V gene lookup returns CDR1 SQVTM and CDR2 ANQGSEA. The length of the CDR3 is 19 residues. This CDR3 reads CSAQFRLAGDGFETGELFF. Here the CDR3 DNA reads TGCAGCGCCCAGTTCCGACTAGCGGGGGACGGGTTCGAGACCGGGGAGCTGTTTTTT.

The V call is TRBV5-6, the J call TRBJ1-4, with a tentative D call TRBD1 (6 bases). V was shortened by 3 bases and J by 2 bases, with 17 bases between the two germline ends. CDR1 SGHDT and CDR2 YYEEEE come from the germline V gene. The CDR3 sequence is 17 residues long. CDR3 residues: CASSSLADRTTNEKLFF. For the CDR3, the DNA is TGTGCCAGCAGCTCGCTCGCCGACAGGACTACTAATGAAAAACTGTTTTTT. Drawing the rest from reference TRBV5-6 and TRBJ1-4, the complete variable domain is DAGVTQSPTHLIKTRGQQVTLRCSPKSGHDTVSWYQQALGQGPQFIFQYYEEEERQRGNFPDRFSGHQFPNYSSELNVNALLLGDSALYLCASSSLADRTTNEKLFFGSGTQLSVL.

This clone was seen only a few times. The rearrangement uses TRBV5-8 and TRBJ2-7, with TRBD1 identical over 8 bases. CDR1 SGHTS and CDR2 YDEGEE come from the germline V gene. This CDR3 region has 14 residues. Trimming cost V 5 bases and J 4 bases; bases outside gene matches: 8. In DNA, the CDR3 is TGTGCCAGCAGGGCCAGGGGGCGCGCGTACGAGCAGTACTTC. This encodes CASRARGRAYEQYF.

This chain joins TRBV6-5 and TRBJ1-4; 8 bases line up with TRBD1. Germline CDR1 reads MNHEY; CDR2 reads SVGAGI. This CDR3 has 15 amino acids. Trimming took 2 bases from V and 8 from J; bases not matched to a gene: 7. Here the CDR3 reads CASSYGRQGNEKLFF. The DNA for the CDR3 is TGTGCCAGCAGTTACGGAAGACAGGGGAACGAAAAACTGTTTTTT.

This chain uses TRBV9 with TRBJ1-5; D is perhaps TRBD1 (6 bases). The germline V gene has CDR1 SGDLS and CDR2 YYNGEE. CDR3 length: 14 residues. Trimming cost V 3 bases and J 5 bases, with 12 bases left between them. The CDR3 spells CASSGPGVHQPQHF. In nucleotides, the CDR3 is TGTGCCAGCAGCGGCCCAGGGGTTCATCAGCCCCAGCATTTT.

The chain has TRBV30 and TRBJ2-5; a weak D match, TRBD2 (7 bases). CDR1 is GTSNPN and CDR2 is SVGIG in the germline V gene (reference sequence). V was pared by 0 bases and J by 1 base, with 15 bases between. The CDR3 contains 16 residues. CDR3 DNA: TGTGCCTGGAGTGTACAACGGGGGGCTTTCCAAGAGACCCAGTACTTC. Encoded protein: CAWSVQRGAFQETQYF.

This chain links TRBV11-3 with TRBJ1-1, with no clear D. This CDR3 has 16 residues. Looked up from germline, CDR1 is SGHNT and CDR2 is YENEEA. V shed 0 bases and J shed 0 bases, with 11 bases lying between them. The CDR3: CASSLEESDLNTEAFF. For the CDR3, the DNA is TGTGCCAGCAGCTTAGAGGAGTCGGATCTGAACACTGAAGCTTTCTTT.

The chain combines TRBV12-3 or TRBV12-4 with TRBJ1-2; possible D gene TRBD1, 6 bases. There are 13 residues in the CDR3. V lost 5 bases and J 8 bases, leaving 15 bases between the germline ends. The CDR3 DNA sequence: TGTGCCAGCAGTATGGACAGTAGAGTAGGCTACACCTTC. Residues: CASSMDSRVGYTF.

V is TRBV4-1 and J is TRBJ2-2; 7 nucleotides align to TRBD1. This CDR3 has 17 amino acids. Looked up from germline, CDR1 is MGHRA and CDR2 is YSYEKL. V gave up 3 bases and J gave up 4 bases; unmatched junction bases: 11. The CDR3 DNA reads TGCGCCAGCAGCCAGCTCCCCGGACAGGAGTTCACCGGGGAGCTGTTTTTT. Amino acid sequence: CASSQLPGQEFTGELFF.

CDR3 region: CASQDRDQPQHF. The CDR3 coding sequence is TGTGCCAGTCAGGACAGGGATCAGCCCCAGCATTTT. This chain connects TRBV19 to TRBJ1-5, with 8 bases fitting TRBD1. With 8 bases clipped from V and 5 bases from J, the junction kept 2 bases outside the gene matches. There are 12 residues in the CDR3. Germline CDR1 LNHDA, CDR2 SQIVND (reference sequence).

The V call is TRBV2, the J call TRBJ1-5; D remains unclear. CDR1 is SNHLY, CDR2 FYNNEI, per germline. The CDR3 consists of 14 residues. V lost 3 bases and J lost 4, with 10 bases in between. The CDR3 DNA reads as TGTGCCAGCAGTGAGCCGTCCGGGAATCAGCCCCAGCATTTT. Protein: CASSEPSGNQPQHF.

This clone was seen only once. The V call is TRBV10-3, the J call TRBJ1-2; 7 bases fit TRBD1. J lost 4 bases, V lost 2 bases, and 4 bases had no gene match. CDR3 length: 14 residues. The germline V gene encodes CDR1 ENHRY and CDR2 SYGVKD. The CDR3 DNA follows: TGTGCCATCAGTGAGATGGGACAGAGCTATGGCTACACCTTC. Translating gives CAISEMGQSYGYTF.

The chain uses TRBV7-2 and TRBJ1-6; D perhaps matches TRBD1 (6 bases). The ends were cut back, 5 bases at V and 8 bases at J, with 13 bases in the middle. This CDR3 spans 14 amino acids. Germline V lookup: CDR1 SGHTA, CDR2 FQGNSA. The CDR3 here is CASSARQEDSPLHF. CDR3 nucleotides: TGTGCCAGCAGCGCCCGACAGGAGGATTCACCCCTCCACTTT.

This chain joins TRBV25-1 and TRBJ1-6; 8 nucleotides align to TRBD1. With V trimmed by 3 bases and J by 0 bases, 7 bases remained unmatched. This CDR3 comprises 18 residues. CDR1 MGHDK and CDR2 SYGVNS come from the germline V gene. The CDR3: CASSDQGAGGSYNSPLHF. In nucleotides, the CDR3 is TGTGCCAGCAGTGACCAGGGGGCTGGAGGCTCCTATAATTCACCCCTCCACTTT.

The sample holds a few counts of this clone. This chain links TRBV7-6 with TRBJ1-2, with D tentatively TRBD1 (6 bases). V was clipped by 1 base and J by 5 bases, with 8 bases between them. Germline CDR1 is SGHVS and CDR2 is FNYEAQ. This CDR3 has 13 amino acids. The CDR3 region has the DNA TGTGCCAGCAGCTTAGAAACAGGGTATGGCTACACCTTC. Its protein product is CASSLETGYGYTF.

The J gene is TRBJ2-1, the V gene TRBV28; 9 nucleotides match TRBD2. The CDR3 totals 16 residues. Germline assignment: CDR1 MDHEN and CDR2 SYDVKM. J gave up 10 bases and V 3 bases, and 13 bases lay outside the gene matches. CDR3 loop: CASSLHRSGGFREQFF. DNA for the CDR3: TGTGCCAGCAGTTTGCATCGAAGCGGGGGGTTTCGAGAGCAGTTCTTC.